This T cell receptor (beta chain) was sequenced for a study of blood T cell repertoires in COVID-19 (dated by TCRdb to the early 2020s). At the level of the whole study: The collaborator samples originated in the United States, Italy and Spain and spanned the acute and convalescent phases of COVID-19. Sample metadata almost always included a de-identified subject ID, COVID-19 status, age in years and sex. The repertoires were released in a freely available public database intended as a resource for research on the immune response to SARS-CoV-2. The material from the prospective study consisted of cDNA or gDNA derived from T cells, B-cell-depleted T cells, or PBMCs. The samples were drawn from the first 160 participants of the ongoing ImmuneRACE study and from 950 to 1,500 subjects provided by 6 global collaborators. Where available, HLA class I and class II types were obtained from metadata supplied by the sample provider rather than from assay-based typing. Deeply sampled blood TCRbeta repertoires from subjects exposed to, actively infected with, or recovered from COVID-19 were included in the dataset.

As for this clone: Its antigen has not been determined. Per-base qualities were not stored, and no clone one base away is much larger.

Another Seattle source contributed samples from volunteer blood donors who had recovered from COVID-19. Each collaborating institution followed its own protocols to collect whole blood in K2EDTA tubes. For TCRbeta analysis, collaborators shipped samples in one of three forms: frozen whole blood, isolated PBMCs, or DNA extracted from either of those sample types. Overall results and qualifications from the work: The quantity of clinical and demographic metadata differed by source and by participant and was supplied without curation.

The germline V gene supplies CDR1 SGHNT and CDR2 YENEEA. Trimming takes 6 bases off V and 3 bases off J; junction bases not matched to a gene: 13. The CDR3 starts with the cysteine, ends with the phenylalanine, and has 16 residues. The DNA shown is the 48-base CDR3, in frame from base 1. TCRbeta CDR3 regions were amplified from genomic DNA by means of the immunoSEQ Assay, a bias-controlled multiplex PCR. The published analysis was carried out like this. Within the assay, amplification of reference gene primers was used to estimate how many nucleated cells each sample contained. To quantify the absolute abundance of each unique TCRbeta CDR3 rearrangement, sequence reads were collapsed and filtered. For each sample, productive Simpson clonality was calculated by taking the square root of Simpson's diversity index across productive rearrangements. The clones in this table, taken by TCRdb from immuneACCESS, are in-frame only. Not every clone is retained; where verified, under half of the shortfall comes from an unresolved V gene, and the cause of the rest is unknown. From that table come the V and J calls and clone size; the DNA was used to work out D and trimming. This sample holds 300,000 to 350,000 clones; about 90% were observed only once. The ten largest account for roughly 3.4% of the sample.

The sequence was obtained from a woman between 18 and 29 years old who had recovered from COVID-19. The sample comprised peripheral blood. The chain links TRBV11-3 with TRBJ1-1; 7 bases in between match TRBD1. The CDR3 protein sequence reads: CASSSQGGLLDTEAFF. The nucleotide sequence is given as TGTGCCAGCAGTTCCCAGGGGGGCTTGCTGGACACTGAAGCTTTCTTT. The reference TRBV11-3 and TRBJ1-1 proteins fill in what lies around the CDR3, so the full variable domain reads EAGVVQSPRYKIIEKKQPVAFWCNPISGHNTLYWYLQNLGQGPELLIRYENEEAVDDSQLPKDRFSAERLKGVDSTLKIQPAELGDSAVYLCASSSQGGLLDTEAFFGQGTRLTVV.